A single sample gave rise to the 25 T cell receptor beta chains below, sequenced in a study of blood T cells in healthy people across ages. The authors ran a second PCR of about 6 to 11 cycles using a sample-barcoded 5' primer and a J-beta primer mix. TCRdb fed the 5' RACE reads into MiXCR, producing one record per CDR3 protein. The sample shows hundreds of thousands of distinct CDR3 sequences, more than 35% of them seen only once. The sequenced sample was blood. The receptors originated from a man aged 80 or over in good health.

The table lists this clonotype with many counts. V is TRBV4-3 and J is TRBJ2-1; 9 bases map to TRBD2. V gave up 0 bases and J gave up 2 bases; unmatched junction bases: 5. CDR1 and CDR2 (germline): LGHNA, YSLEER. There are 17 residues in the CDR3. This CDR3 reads CASSQDGLAGPYNEQFF. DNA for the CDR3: TGCGCCAGCAGCCAAGATGGTCTAGCGGGACCCTACAATGAGCAGTTCTTC.

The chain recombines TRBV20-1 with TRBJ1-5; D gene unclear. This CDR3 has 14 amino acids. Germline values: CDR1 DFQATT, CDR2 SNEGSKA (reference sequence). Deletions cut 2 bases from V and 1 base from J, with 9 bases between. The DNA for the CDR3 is TGCAGTGCTAGAAAAGGGATGAGCAATCAGCCCCAGCATTTT. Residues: CSARKGMSNQPQHF.

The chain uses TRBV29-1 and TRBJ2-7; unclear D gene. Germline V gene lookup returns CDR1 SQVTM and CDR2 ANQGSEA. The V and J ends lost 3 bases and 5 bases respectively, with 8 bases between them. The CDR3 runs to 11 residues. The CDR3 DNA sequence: TGCAGCGTTGATTCGTCCCACGAGCAGTACTTC. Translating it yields CSVDSSHEQYF.

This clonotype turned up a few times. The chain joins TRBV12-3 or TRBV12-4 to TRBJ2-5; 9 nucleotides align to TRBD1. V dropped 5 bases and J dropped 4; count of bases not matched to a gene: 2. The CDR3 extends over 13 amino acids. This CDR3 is CASSGTGLETQYF. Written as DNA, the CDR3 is TGTGCCAGCAGTGGGACAGGGCTAGAGACCCAGTACTTC.

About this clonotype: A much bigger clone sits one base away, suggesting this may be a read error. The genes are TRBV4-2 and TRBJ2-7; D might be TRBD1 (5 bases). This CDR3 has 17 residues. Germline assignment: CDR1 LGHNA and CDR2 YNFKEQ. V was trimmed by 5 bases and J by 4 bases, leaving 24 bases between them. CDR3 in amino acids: CASSVVVRTPSSYEQYF. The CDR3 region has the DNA TGTGCCAGCAGCGTCGTGGTAAGGACACCATCCTCGTACGAGCAGTACTTC.

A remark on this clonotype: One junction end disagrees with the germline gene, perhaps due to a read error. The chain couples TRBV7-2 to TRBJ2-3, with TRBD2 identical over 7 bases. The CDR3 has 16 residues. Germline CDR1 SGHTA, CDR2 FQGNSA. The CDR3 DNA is TGTCCCAGCAGCTTCGCTGGCCGCGGGAGTGAGGATACGCAGTATTTT. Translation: CPSSFAGRGSEDTQYF.

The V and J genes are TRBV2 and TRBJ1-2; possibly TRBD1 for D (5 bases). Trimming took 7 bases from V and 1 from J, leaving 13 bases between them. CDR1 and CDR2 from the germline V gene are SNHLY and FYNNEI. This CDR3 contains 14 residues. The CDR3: CASTIAQGNYGYTF. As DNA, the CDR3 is TGTGCCAGCACCATTGCCCAGGGTAACTATGGCTACACCTTC.

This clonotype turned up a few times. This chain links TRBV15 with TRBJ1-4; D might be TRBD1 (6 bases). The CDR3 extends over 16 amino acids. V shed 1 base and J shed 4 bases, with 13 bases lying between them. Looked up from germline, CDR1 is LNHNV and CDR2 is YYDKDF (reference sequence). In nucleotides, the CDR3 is TGTGCCACCAGCAGAGGTGTGGACAGCCTTAATGAAAAACTGTTTTTT. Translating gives CATSRGVDSLNEKLFF.

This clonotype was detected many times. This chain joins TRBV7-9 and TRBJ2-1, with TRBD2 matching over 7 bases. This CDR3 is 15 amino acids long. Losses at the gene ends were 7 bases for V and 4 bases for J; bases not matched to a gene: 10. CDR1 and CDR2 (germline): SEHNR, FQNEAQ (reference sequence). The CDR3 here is CASTKGLADYNEQFF. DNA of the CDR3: TGTGCCAGCACCAAAGGGCTAGCGGATTACAATGAGCAGTTCTTC. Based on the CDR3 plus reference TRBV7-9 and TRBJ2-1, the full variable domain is DTGVSQNPRHKITKRGQNVTFRCDPISEHNRLYWYRQTLGQGPEFLTYFQNEAQLEKSRLLSDRFSAERPKGSFSTLEIQRTEQGDSAMYLCASTKGLADYNEQFFGPGTRLTVL.

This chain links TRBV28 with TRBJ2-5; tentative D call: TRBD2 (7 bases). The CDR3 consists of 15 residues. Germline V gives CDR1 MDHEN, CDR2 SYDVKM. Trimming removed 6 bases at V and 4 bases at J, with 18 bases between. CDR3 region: CASSPLGGGGETQYF. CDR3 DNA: TGTGCCAGCAGCCCCCTTGGCGGGGGCGGAGAGACCCAGTACTTC.

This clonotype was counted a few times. CDR3 in DNA: TGCAGTGCTAGAGATCCCTTTATGGTCTACGAGCAGTACTTC. It is translated as CSARDPFMVYEQYF. The chain combines TRBV20-1 with TRBJ2-7; no firm D call. This CDR3 spans 14 amino acids. Germline-derived CDR1 and CDR2 are DFQATT and SNEGSKA (reference sequence). Trimming took 0 bases from V and 3 from J, leaving 12 bases between them.

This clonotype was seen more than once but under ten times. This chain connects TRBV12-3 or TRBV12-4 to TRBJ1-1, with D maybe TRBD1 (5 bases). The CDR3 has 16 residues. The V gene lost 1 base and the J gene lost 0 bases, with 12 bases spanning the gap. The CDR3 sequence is CASSLDQGLMNTEAFF. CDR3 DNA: TGTGCCAGCAGTTTAGATCAGGGCCTTATGAACACTGAAGCTTTCTTT.

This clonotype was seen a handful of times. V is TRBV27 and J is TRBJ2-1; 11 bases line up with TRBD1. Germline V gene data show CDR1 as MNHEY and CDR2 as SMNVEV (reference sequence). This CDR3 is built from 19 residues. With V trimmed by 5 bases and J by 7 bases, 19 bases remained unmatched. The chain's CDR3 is CASSPHLGTGGSITNEQFF. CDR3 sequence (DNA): TGTGCCAGCAGTCCCCACCTCGGGACAGGGGGTAGTATAACGAATGAGCAGTTCTTC.

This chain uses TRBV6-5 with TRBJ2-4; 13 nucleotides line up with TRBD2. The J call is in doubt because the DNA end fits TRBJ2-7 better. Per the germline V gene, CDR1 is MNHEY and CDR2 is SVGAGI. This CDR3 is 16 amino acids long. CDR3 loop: CASSYGTSGMGYEQYF. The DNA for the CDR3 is TGTGCCAGCAGTTACGGGACTAGCGGGATGGGCTACGAGCAGTACTTC.

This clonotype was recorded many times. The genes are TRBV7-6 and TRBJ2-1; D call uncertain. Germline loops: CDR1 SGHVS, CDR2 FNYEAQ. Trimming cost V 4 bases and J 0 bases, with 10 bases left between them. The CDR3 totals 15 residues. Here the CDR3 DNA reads TGTGCCAGCAGCTCGGGCCCCGACTCCTACAATGAGCAGTTCTTC. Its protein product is CASSSGPDSYNEQFF.

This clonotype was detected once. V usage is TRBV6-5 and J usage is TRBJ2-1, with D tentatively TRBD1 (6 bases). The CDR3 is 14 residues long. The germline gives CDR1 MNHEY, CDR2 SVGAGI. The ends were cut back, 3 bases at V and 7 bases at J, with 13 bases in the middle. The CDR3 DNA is TGTGCCAGCAGTTATTACAGGGATCGGAATGAGCAGTTCTTC. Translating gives CASSYYRDRNEQFF.

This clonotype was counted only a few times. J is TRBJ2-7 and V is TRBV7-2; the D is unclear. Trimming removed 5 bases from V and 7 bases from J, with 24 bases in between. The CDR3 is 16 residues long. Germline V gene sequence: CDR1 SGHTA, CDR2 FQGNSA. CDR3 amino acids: CASSPPELSKPTEQYF. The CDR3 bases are TGTGCCAGCAGCCCCCCTGAGTTAAGCAAGCCGACAGAGCAGTACTTC. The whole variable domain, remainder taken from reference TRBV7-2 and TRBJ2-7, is GAGVSQSPSNKVTEKGKDVELRCDPISGHTALYWYRQSLGQGLEFLIYFQGNSAPDKSGLPSDRFSAERTGGSVSTLTIQRTQQEDSAVYLCASSPPELSKPTEQYFGPGTRLTVT.

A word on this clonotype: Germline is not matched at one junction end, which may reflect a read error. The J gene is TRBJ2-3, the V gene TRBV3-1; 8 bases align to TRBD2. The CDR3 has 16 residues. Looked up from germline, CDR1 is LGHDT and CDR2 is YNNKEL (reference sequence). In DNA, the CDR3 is TGTGTCAGCAGCCAAGATGTCGTAGCGGGATCAGATACGCAGTATTTT. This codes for CVSSQDVVAGSDTQYF.

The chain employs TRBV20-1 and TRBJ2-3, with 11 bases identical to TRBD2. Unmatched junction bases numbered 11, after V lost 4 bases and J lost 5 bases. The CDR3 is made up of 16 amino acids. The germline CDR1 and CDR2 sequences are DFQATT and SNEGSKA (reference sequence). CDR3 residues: CSATLLAGEVGDTQYF. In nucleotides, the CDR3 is TGCAGTGCTACCCTACTAGCGGGAGAGGTTGGAGATACGCAGTATTTT.

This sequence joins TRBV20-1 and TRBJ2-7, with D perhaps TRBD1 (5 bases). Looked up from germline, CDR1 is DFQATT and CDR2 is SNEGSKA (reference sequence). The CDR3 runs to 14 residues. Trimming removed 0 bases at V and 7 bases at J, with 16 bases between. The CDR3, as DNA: TGCAGTGCTAGAGATTTCAGGGCCCGAAATGAGCAGTACTTC. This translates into CSARDFRARNEQYF.

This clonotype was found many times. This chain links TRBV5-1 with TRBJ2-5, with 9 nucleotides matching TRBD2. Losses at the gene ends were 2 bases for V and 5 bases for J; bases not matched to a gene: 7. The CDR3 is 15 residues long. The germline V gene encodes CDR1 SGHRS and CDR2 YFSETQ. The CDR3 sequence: CASSLRSGSGETQYF. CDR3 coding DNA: TGCGCCAGCAGCTTACGTAGCGGGAGTGGGGAGACCCAGTACTTC.

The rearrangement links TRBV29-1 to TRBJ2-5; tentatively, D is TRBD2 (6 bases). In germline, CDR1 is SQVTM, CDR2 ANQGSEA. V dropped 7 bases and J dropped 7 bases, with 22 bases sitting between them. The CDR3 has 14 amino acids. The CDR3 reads CSGQRVGIGGTQYF. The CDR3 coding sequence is TGCAGCGGGCAGAGGGTAGGGATCGGGGGGACCCAGTACTTC.

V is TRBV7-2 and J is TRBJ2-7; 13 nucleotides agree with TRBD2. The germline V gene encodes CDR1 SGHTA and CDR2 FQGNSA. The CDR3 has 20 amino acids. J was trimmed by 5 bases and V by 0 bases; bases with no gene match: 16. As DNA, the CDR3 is TGTGCCAGCAGCTTAGCCTACCTTTCACCTACTAGCGGGAGGGCCCACGAGCAGTACTTC. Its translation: CASSLAYLSPTSGRAHEQYF.

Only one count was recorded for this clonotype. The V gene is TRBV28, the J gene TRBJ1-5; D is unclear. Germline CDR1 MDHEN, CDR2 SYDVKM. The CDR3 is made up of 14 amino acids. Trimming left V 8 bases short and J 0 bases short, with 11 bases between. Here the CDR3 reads CASRKINSNQPQHF. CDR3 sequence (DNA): TGTGCCAGCCGGAAAATCAATAGCAATCAGCCCCAGCATTTT.

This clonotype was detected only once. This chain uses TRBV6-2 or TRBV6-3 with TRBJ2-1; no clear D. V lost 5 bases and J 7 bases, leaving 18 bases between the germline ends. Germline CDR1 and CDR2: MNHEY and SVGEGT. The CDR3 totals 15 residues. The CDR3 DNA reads TGTGCCAGCAGTAATCCCCGCCCGTTGGGGAATGAGCAGTTCTTC. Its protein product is CASSNPRPLGNEQFF.